Listed here are 2 T cell receptor beta chains from one sample, sequenced in a study of patients and donors after allogeneic stem cell transplantation. Via MiXCR, TCRdb re-called the RT-PCR reads, giving one row per CDR3 protein. There are more than 150,000 distinct CDR3 sequences in the sample; around 41% occur only once, and around 35% lies in the top ten. The sequencing input was blood, either unsorted or a sorted T cell fraction (not recorded which). The receptors derive from a human donor who was either an allogeneic HSCT recipient or a stem cell or donor lymphocyte infusion donor (not recorded which). It is not recorded whose cells these are; they may come from a transplant donor.

The chain combines TRBV6-5 with TRBJ1-2; D is perhaps TRBD1 (6 bases). Between the trimmed V and J ends, which lost 6 bases and 3 bases, there was a span of 14 bases. The germline gives CDR1 MNHEY, CDR2 SVGAGI. The CDR3 loop spans 14 amino acids. DNA of the CDR3: TGTGCCAGCAGAGAGGCCAGGGGCTACTATGGCTACACCTTC. Translating it yields CASREARGYYGYTF.

This rearrangement joins TRBV29-1 to TRBJ2-3; no definite D call. The V gene lost 3 bases and the J gene lost 3 bases, with 7 bases spanning the gap. The CDR3 has 12 amino acids. Germline CDR1 is SQVTM and CDR2 is ANQGSEA. CDR3 sequence: CSVDPRTDTQYF. The CDR3 DNA follows: TGCAGCGTTGACCCCAGAACAGATACGCAGTATTTT.